The 7 T cell receptor beta chains below come from one sample, sequenced in a study of blood T cells in healthy people across ages. Then a second PCR, running about 7 to 11 cycles, was carried out with a sample-barcoded 5' primer and a J-beta primer mix. TCRdb independently ran MiXCR on the 5' RACE reads; one entry per CDR3 protein. The sample lists approximately 800,000 distinct CDR3 sequences, approximately 53% occurring once. Sequencing was done on a sample of blood. The receptor set was obtained from a man in his forties in good health.

This CDR3 is CASSPPRDRGAYEQYF. CDR3 bases: TGTGCCAGCAGTCCGCCCCGGGACAGGGGGGCCTACGAGCAGTACTTC. The rearrangement joins TRBV28 to TRBJ2-5; 11 bases fit TRBD1. The DNA end favors TRBJ2-7, so the J call may be wrong. This CDR3 contains 16 residues. Germline V gene sequence: CDR1 MDHEN, CDR2 SYDVKM.

The rearrangement links TRBV12-3 or TRBV12-4 to TRBJ2-2, with no clear D. The CDR3 spans 11 residues. V was clipped by 6 bases and J by 6 bases, with 5 bases between them. The CDR3 loop reads CASRAAGELFF. For the CDR3, the DNA is TGTGCCAGCAGGGCCGCCGGGGAGCTGTTTTTT.

The sample holds a few counts of this clonotype. This sequence joins TRBV7-3 and TRBJ2-1; 9 bases align to TRBD2. This CDR3 contains 18 residues. Germline V gene lookup returns CDR1 SGHTA and CDR2 FQGTGA. After removal of 2 bases from V and 5 bases from J, the junction contained 13 bases not matched to a gene. CDR3 residues: CASSLDWASGMVHNEQFF. The CDR3 DNA follows: TGTGCCAGCAGCTTAGATTGGGCTAGCGGGATGGTCCACAATGAGCAGTTCTTC.

The V call is TRBV7-2, the J call TRBJ2-1, with 13 bases matching TRBD2. Unmatched junction bases numbered 6, after V lost 3 bases and J lost 4 bases. The CDR3 loop spans 17 amino acids. CDR1 and CDR2 (germline): SGHTA, FQGNSA. CDR3 amino acids: CASSLPGLAGSYNEQFF. The CDR3 nucleotides are TGTGCCAGCAGCTTGCCGGGACTAGCGGGGAGTTACAATGAGCAGTTCTTC.

V and J are TRBV7-2 and TRBJ2-3, with D possibly being TRBD2 (6 bases). Deletions cut 4 bases from V and 6 bases from J, with 11 bases between. CDR3 length: 13 residues. Germline V CDR1 and CDR2: SGHTA, FQGNSA. The DNA of the CDR3 is TGTGCCAGCAGCTCGGGAGCGGATGATACGCAGTATTTT. Amino acids: CASSSGADDTQYF.

In this sample, this clonotype turned up a few times. The V and J genes are TRBV20-1 and TRBJ2-5; tentatively, D is TRBD2 (5 bases). This CDR3 region has 16 residues. V lost 3 bases and J 0 bases, leaving 17 bases between the germline ends. Germline V CDR1 and CDR2: DFQATT, SNEGSKA (reference sequence). CDR3 region: CSASPKGSGDQETQYF. The CDR3 DNA follows: TGCAGTGCTAGTCCCAAGGGCTCCGGGGACCAAGAGACCCAGTACTTC.

This clonotype was recorded a few times. The chain links TRBV12-3 or TRBV12-4 to TRBJ2-4, with a tentative D call TRBD1 (6 bases). The V end lost 6 bases, the J end lost 7 bases, and 10 bases lay between the germline ends. The CDR3 is 12 residues long. The CDR3: CASSSTGNIQYF. As DNA, the CDR3 is TGTGCCAGCAGCTCTACAGGGAACATTCAGTACTTC.